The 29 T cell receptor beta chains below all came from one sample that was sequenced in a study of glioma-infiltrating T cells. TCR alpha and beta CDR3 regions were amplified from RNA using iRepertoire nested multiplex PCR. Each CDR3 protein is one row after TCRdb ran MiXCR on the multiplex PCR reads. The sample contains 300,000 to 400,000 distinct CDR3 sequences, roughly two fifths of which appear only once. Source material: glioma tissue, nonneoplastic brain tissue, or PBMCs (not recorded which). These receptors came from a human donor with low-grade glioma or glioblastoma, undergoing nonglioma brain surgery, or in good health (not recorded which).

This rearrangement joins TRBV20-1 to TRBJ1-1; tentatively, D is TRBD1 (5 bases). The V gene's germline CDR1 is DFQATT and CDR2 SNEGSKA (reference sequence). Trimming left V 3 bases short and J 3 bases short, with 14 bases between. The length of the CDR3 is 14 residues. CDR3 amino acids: CSASRDGGYTEAFF. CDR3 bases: TGCAGTGCTAGCCGAGACGGGGGATACACTGAAGCTTTCTTT.

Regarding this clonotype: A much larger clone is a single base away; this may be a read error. In nucleotides, the CDR3 is TGTGCCAGCAGTCCTTGGGACAGCGTGGCATCCCGTGGCTACACCTTC. Translation gives CASSPWDSVASRGYTF. This chain uses TRBV6-6 with TRBJ1-2, with 7 bases identical to TRBD1. The CDR3 loop spans 16 amino acids. Germline V lookup: CDR1 MNHNY, CDR2 SVGAGI (reference sequence). The ends lost 5 bases at V and 7 bases at J; junction bases unmatched: 16.

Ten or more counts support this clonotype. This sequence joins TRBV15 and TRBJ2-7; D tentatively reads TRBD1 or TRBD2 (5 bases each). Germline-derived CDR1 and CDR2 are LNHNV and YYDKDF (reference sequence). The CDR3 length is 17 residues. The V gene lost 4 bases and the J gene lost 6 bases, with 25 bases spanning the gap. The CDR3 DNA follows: TGTGCCACCAGCACGACCTCCATGGGGGTGAGTCCGGGCGAGCAGTACTTC. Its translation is CATSTTSMGVSPGEQYF.

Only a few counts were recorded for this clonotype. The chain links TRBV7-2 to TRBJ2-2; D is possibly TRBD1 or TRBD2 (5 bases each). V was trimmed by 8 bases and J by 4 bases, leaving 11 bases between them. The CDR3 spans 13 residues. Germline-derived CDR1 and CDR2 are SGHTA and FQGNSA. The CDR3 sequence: CASRGAGTGELFF. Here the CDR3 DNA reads TGTGCCAGCCGGGGCGCCGGCACCGGGGAGCTGTTTTTT.

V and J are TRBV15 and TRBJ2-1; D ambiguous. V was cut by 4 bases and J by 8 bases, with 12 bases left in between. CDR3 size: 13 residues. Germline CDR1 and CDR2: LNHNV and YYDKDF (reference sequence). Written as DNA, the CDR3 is TGTGCCACCAGCAAACGCTTAATAGATGAGCAGTTCTTC. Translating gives CATSKRLIDEQFF.

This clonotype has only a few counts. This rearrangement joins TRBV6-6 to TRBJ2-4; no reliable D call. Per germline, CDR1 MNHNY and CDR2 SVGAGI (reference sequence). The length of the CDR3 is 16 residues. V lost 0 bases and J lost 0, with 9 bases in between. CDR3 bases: TGTGCCAGCAGTTACTCGGGAATTCTAGCCAAAAACATTCAGTACTTC. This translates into CASSYSGILAKNIQYF.

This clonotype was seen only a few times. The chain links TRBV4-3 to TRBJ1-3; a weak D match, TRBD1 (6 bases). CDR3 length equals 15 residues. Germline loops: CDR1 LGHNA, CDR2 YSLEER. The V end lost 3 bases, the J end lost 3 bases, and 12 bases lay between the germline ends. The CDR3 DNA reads TGCGCCAGCAGCCAGGGACACGTTAATGGAAACACCATATATTTT. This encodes CASSQGHVNGNTIYF.

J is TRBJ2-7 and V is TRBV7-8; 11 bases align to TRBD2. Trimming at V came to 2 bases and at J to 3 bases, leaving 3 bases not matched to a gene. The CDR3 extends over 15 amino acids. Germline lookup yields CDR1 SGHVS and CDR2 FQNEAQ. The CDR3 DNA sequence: TGTGCCAGCAGCTTACGACTAGCGGGATACTACGAGCAGTACTTC. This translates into CASSLRLAGYYEQYF. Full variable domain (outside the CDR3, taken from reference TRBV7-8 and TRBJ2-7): GAGVSQSPRYKVAKRGQDVALRCDPISGHVSLFWYQQALGQGPEFLTYFQNEAQLDKSGLPSDRFFAERPEGSVSTLKIQRTQQEDSAVYLCASSLRLAGYYEQYFGPGTRLTVT.

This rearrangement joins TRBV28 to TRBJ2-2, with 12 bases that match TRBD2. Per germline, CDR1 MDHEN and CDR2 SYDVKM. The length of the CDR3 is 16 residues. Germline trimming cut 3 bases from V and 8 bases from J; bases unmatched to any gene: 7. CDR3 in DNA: TGTGCCAGCAGTTTCCCACTAGCGGGAGGACGAGGGGAGCTGTTTTTT. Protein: CASSFPLAGGRGELFF.

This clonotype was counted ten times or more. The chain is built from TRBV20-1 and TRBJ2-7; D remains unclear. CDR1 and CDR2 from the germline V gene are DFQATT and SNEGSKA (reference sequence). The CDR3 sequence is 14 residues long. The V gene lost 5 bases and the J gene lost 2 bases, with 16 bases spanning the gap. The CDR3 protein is CSAPGPLITYEQYF. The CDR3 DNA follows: TGCAGTGCTCCCGGACCGCTTATTACCTACGAGCAGTACTTC.

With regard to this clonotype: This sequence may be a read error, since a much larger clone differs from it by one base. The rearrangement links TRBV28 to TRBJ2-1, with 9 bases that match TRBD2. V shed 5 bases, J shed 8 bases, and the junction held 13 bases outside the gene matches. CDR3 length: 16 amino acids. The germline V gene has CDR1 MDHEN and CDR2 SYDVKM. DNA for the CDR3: TGTGCCAGCAGTCCCCGGACTAGCGCAAATACACATGAGCAGTTCTTC. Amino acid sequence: CASSPRTSANTHEQFF. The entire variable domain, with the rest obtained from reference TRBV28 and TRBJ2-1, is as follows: DVKVTQSSRYLVKRTGEKVFLECVQDMDHENMFWYRQDPGLGLRLIYFSYDVKMKEKGDIPEGYSVSREKKERFSLILESASTNQTSMYLCASSPRTSANTHEQFFGPGTRLTVL.

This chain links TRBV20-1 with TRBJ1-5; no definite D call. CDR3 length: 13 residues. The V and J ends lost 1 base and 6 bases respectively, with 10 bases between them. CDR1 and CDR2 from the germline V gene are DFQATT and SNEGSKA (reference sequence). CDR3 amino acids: CSARAPGFQPQHF. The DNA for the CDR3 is TGCAGTGCTAGAGCGCCGGGGTTTCAGCCCCAGCATTTT.

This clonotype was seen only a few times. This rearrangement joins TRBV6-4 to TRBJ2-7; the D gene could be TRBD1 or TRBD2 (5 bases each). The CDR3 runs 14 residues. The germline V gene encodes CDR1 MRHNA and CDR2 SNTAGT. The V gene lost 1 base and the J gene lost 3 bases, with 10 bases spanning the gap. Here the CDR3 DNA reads TGTGCCAGCAGTGACTTTAGGGACCGCTACGAGCAGTACTTC. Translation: CASSDFRDRYEQYF.

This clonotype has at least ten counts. CDR3 nucleotides: TGTGCCAGCAGCGAGGGGTACCACACCGGGGAGCTGTTTTTT. Encoded protein: CASSEGYHTGELFF. The chain couples TRBV7-6 to TRBJ2-2, with D perhaps matching TRBD1 or TRBD2 (5 bases each). The CDR3 is 14 residues long. Trimming took off 5 bases at V and 3 bases at J, with 10 bases between the two ends. Germline lookup yields CDR1 SGHVS and CDR2 FNYEAQ.

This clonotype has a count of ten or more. CDR3 nucleotides: TGTGCCAGCAGTTTAGACCCCCCCTACAATGAGCAGTTCTTC. It translates to CASSLDPPYNEQFF. The V call is TRBV27, the J call TRBJ2-1; D remains unclear. Trimming removed 2 bases at V and 2 bases at J, with 7 bases between. Germline V gene lookup returns CDR1 MNHEY and CDR2 SMNVEV (reference sequence). The CDR3 length is 14 residues.

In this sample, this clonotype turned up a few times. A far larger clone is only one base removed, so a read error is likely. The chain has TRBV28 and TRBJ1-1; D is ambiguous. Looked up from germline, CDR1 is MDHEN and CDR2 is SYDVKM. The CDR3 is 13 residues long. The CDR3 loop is CASSLGVNAEAFF. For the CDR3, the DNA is TGTGCCAGCAGTTTAGGGGTGAACGCTGAAGCTTTCTTT.

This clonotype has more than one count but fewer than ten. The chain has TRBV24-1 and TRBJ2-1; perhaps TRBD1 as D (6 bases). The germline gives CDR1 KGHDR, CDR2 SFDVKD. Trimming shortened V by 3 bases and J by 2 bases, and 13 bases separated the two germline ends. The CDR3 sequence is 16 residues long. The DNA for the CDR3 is TGTGCCACCAGTGATCCCGGGACAACTACCTACAATGAGCAGTTCTTC. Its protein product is CATSDPGTTTYNEQFF.

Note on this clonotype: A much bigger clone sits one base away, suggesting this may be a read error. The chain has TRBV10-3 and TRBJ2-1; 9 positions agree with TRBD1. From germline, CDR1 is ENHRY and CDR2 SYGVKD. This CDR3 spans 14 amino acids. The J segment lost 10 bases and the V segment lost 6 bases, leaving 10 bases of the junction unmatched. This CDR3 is CAISKMDRGYEQFF. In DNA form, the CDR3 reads TGTGCCATCAGCAAAATGGACAGGGGTTACGAGCAGTTCTTC.

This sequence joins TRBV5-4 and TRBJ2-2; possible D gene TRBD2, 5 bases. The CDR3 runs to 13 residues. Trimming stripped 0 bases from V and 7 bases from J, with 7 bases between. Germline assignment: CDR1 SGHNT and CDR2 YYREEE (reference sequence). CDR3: CASSLAGGGELFF. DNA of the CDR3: TGTGCCAGCAGCTTGGCCGGAGGCGGGGAGCTGTTTTTT.

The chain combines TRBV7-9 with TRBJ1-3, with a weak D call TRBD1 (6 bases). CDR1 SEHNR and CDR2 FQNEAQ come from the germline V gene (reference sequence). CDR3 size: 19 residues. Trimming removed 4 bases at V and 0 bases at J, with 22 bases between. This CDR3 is CASSSQWSDRPLSGNTIYF. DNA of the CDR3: TGTGCCAGCAGCTCTCAGTGGTCAGACAGGCCCCTCTCTGGAAACACCATATATTTT.

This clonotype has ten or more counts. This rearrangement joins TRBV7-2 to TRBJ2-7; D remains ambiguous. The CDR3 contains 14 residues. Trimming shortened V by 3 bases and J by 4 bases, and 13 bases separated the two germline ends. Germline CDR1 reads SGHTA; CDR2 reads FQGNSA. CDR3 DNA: TGTGCCAGCAGCTTCGGCGGCCTGGTTTACGAGCAGTACTTC. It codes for CASSFGGLVYEQYF.

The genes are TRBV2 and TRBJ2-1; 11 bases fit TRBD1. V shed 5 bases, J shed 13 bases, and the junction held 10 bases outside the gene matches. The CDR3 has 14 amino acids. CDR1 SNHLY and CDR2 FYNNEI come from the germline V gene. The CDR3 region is CASSPGQGGETQFF. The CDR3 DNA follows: TGTGCCAGCAGTCCGGGACAGGGGGGAGAGACCCAGTTCTTC.

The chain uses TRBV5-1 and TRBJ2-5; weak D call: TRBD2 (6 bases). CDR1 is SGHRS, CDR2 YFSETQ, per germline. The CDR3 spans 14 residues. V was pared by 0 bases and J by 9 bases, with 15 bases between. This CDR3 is CASSLGRPGGSQYF. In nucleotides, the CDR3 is TGCGCCAGCAGCTTGGGACGCCCCGGAGGGTCCCAGTACTTC. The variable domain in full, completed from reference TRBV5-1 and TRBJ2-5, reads KAGVTQTPRYLIKTRGQQVTLSCSPISGHRSVSWYQQTPGQGLQFLFEYFSETQRNKGNFPGRFSGRQFSNSRSEMNVSTLELGDSALYLCASSLGRPGGSQYFGPGTRLLVL.

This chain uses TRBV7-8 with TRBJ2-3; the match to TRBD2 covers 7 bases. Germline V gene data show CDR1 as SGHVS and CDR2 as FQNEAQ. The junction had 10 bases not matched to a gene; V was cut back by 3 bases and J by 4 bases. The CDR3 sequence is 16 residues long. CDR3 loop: CASSFGGRSGSDTQYF. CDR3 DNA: TGTGCCAGCAGCTTCGGCGGGAGAAGCGGGTCAGATACGCAGTATTTT. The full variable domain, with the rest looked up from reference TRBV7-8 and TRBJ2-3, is GAGVSQSPRYKVAKRGQDVALRCDPISGHVSLFWYQQALGQGPEFLTYFQNEAQLDKSGLPSDRFFAERPEGSVSTLKIQRTQQEDSAVYLCASSFGGRSGSDTQYFGPGTRLTVL.

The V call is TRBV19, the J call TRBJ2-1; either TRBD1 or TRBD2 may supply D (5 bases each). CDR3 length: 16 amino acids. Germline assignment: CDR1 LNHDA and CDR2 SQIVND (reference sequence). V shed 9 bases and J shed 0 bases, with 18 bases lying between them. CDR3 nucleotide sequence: TGTGCCAGCAGCGTAGGGGACGCTGGCTCCTACAATGAGCAGTTCTTC. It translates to CASSVGDAGSYNEQFF.

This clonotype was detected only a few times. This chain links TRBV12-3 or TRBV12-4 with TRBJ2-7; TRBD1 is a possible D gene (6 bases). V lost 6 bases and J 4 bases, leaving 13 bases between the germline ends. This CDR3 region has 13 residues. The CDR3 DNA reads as TGTGCCAGCAGATTCAACAGGGAGTACGAGCAGTACTTC. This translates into CASRFNREYEQYF.

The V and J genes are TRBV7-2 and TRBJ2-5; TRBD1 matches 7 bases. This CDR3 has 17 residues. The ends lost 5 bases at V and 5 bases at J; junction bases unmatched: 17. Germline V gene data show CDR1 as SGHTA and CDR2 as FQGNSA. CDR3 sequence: CASSQSRLQGRGETQYF. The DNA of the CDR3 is TGTGCCAGCAGCCAGTCTCGATTACAGGGGCGCGGGGAGACCCAGTACTTC.

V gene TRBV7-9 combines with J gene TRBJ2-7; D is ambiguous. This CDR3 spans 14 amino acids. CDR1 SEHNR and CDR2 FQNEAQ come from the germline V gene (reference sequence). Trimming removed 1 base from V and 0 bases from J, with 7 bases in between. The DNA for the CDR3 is TGTGCCAGCAGCTTAGGTCTTGGCTCCTACGAGCAGTACTTC. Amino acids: CASSLGLGSYEQYF. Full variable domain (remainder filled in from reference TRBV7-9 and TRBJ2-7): DTGVSQNPRHKITKRGQNVTFRCDPISEHNRLYWYRQTLGQGPEFLTYFQNEAQLEKSRLLSDRFSAERPKGSFSTLEIQRTEQGDSAMYLCASSLGLGSYEQYFGPGTRLTVT.

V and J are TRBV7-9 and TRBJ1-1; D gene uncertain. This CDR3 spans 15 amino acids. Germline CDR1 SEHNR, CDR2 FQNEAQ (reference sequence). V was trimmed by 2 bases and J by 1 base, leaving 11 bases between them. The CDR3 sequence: CASSLHIGRNTEAFF. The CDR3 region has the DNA TGTGCCAGCAGCTTACATATAGGAAGGAACACTGAAGCTTTCTTT.